Described below is a single TCR beta chain sequence and its context. This sample is drawn from a study of cytomegalovirus exposure and HLA in healthy donors. The CDR3 is made up of 15 amino acids. The J segment lost 2 bases and the V segment lost 0 bases, leaving 4 bases of the junction unmatched. The germline CDR1 and CDR2 sequences are SGHRS and YFSETQ. The PCR was carried out with 60 Vbeta primers and 13 Jbeta primers. The assay was immunoSEQ multiplex PCR, and TCRdb's table has in-frame clones only and misses some. The profile shows 100,000 to 150,000 clones, over 60% of them singletons. The rearrangement joins TRBV5-1 to TRBJ2-5, with 7 bases aligning to TRBD2. The specimen sequenced was PBMCs. The sequence derives from a man in his fifties or sixties in good health and CMV-seropositive. The CDR3 reads CASSLADSGQETQYF. The CDR3, as DNA: TGCGCCAGCAGCTTGGCCGATAGCGGGCAAGAGACCCAGTACTTC.